Each of the 22 T cell receptor beta chains below was sequenced from the same sample in a study of graft-versus-host responses after intestinal transplantation (dated by TCRdb to about 2021). The library was generated by the immunoSEQ multiplex PCR assay. What TCRdb holds here is the immuneACCESS table cut down to in-frame rearrangements. Part of the clones is not present; checked against another copy, under half of the missing clones reflect an unresolved V gene, and the others are unexplained. A total of some 41,000 clones appear in this sample, about 92% of them only once. The ten top clones hold 3.6% of the sample. Sequenced material: PBMCs, taken roughly 110 weeks after intestinal transplantation. These receptors came from a human patient who received an intestinal transplant, so some T cells may come from the graft donor.

V is TRBV9 and J is TRBJ2-7; possible D gene TRBD2, 6 bases. Germline values: CDR1 SGDLS, CDR2 YYNGEE. The CDR3 length is 15 residues. With 0 bases removed from V and 2 bases from J, the gap between germline ends came to 12 bases. CDR3 amino acids: CASSVGGGGTYEQYF. Here the CDR3 DNA reads TGTGCCAGCAGCGTAGGAGGTGGCGGGACCTACGAGCAGTACTTC.

The V gene is TRBV29-1, the J gene TRBJ1-5; D remains ambiguous. Germline V gene sequence: CDR1 SQVTM, CDR2 ANQGSEA. V was trimmed by 3 bases and J by 7 bases, leaving 13 bases between them. The CDR3 is 13 amino acids. The CDR3 protein is CSVDGGLGQPQHF. Here the CDR3 DNA reads TGCAGCGTTGACGGCGGCCTCGGGCAGCCCCAGCATTTT. Supplemented by reference TRBV29-1 and TRBJ1-5, the full variable domain reads SAVISQKPSRDICQRGTSLTIQCQVDSQVTMMFWYRQQPGQSLTLIATANQGSEATYESGFVIDKFPISRPNLTFSTLTVSNMSPEDSSIYLCSVDGGLGQPQHFGDGTRLSIL.

The V and J genes are TRBV21-1 and TRBJ2-7. TRBV21-1 is marked as a pseudogene. The CDR3 has 14 amino acids. This CDR3 reads CASSKSRIPPEQYF. The CDR3 region has the DNA TGTGCCAGCAGCAAATCAAGGATTCCCCCCGAGCAGTACTTC.

The chain links TRBV5-6 to TRBJ2-7; D perhaps matches TRBD1 (6 bases). This CDR3 has 13 residues. The V gene lost 2 bases and the J gene lost 6 bases, with 12 bases spanning the gap. Germline V CDR1 and CDR2: SGHDT, YYEEEE. The CDR3 loop reads CASSFVMGAEQYF. DNA for the CDR3: TGTGCCAGCAGCTTTGTAATGGGGGCCGAGCAGTACTTC.

This chain connects TRBV5-1 to TRBJ1-2; the D gene is possibly TRBD1 (6 bases). This CDR3 comprises 13 residues. V lost 6 bases, J lost 6 bases, and 15 bases lay in between. Germline assignment: CDR1 SGHRS and CDR2 YFSETQ. CDR3 in amino acids: CASMGAWVDGYTF. As DNA, the CDR3 is TGCGCCAGCATGGGGGCGTGGGTGGATGGCTACACCTTC.

This clone was found once. The gene calls are TRBV29-1 and TRBJ2-1; 7 bases align to TRBD2. Looked up from germline, CDR1 is SQVTM and CDR2 is ANQGSEA. Trimming removed 6 bases from V and 0 bases from J; junction bases left unmatched: 11. The CDR3 length is 16 residues. CDR3 sequence (DNA): TGCAGCGTCCTCGGTCTAGCGGCTAGCTCCTACAATGAGCAGTTCTTC. It is translated as CSVLGLAASSYNEQFF.

The chain couples TRBV29-1 to TRBJ1-2; a possible D gene is TRBD1 (5 bases). The germline gives CDR1 SQVTM, CDR2 ANQGSEA. This CDR3 contains 12 residues. Trimming shortened V by 5 bases and J by 7 bases, and 14 bases separated the two germline ends. CDR3 nucleotide sequence: TGCAGCGTTCTCCAGGGCTTCGTTGGCTACACCTTC. It specifies CSVLQGFVGYTF.

This clone appeared once. J is TRBJ2-5 and V is TRBV4-1; no clear D. CDR3 length: 14 amino acids. Trimming took 0 bases from V and 7 from J, leaving 12 bases between them. Germline V gene lookup returns CDR1 MGHRA and CDR2 YSYEKL. CDR3 coding DNA: TGCGCCAGCAGCCAAGAAACGGTTGCTTTGACCCAGTACTTC. Translating it yields CASSQETVALTQYF.

The V gene is TRBV7-6, the J gene TRBJ2-7; no definite D call. This CDR3 is built from 14 residues. V was shortened by 5 bases and J by 7 bases, with 18 bases between the two germline ends. Germline-derived CDR1 and CDR2 are SGHVS and FNYEAQ. Here the CDR3 DNA reads TGTGCCAGCAGCCCGTCCCCCCCCTCTGGAGAGCAGTACTTC. Translated, it gives CASSPSPPSGEQYF.

In this sample, this clone turned up a few times. The chain uses TRBV6-1 and TRBJ1-3; D remains ambiguous. V lost 5 bases, J lost 4 bases, and 15 bases lay in between. The V gene's germline CDR1 is MNHNS and CDR2 SASEGT. The CDR3 extends over 15 amino acids. The CDR3 nucleotides are TGTGCCAGCAGTTTACAGAGGGAAGGAGGAAACACCATATATTTT. This encodes CASSLQREGGNTIYF.

The CDR3 DNA follows: TGTGCCAGCAGCTCTGTAGATACGCAGTATTTT. Amino acid sequence: CASSSVDTQYF. The V gene is TRBV28, the J gene TRBJ2-3; D remains unclear. This CDR3 is 11 amino acids long. The germline gives CDR1 MDHEN, CDR2 SYDVKM. Trimming took off 6 bases at V and 5 bases at J, with 6 bases between the two ends.

This chain links TRBV6-1 with TRBJ1-1; D is unclear. The CDR3 is 15 residues long. In germline, CDR1 is MNHNS, CDR2 SASEGT. The ends were cut back, 1 base at V and 5 bases at J, with 14 bases in the middle. CDR3 in amino acids: CASSEDGSRRTEAFF. Here the CDR3 DNA reads TGTGCCAGCAGTGAAGATGGTAGTAGACGTACTGAAGCTTTCTTT.

V is TRBV7-7 and J is TRBJ2-7, with D possibly TRBD1 on 5 matching bases. The CDR3 is made up of 12 amino acids. CDR1 and CDR2 (germline): SSHAT, FNYEAQ (reference sequence). The germline V and J ends were trimmed by 5 bases and 4 bases, with 9 bases remaining between them. The CDR3 coding sequence is TGTGCCAGCAGCCAAGACAGTTACGAGCAGTACTTC. The encoded protein is CASSQDSYEQYF.

Only one count was recorded for this clone. The V and J genes are TRBV6-1 and TRBJ1-2; maybe TRBD1 (6 bases). Looked up from germline, CDR1 is MNHNS and CDR2 is SASEGT. The CDR3 is 14 residues long. Trimming removed 3 bases from V and 8 bases from J, with 16 bases in between. CDR3 nucleotide sequence: TGTGCCAGCAGTGAGCCTCCGGGGGCGCGAGGCTACACCTTC. This translates into CASSEPPGARGYTF.

The DNA of the CDR3 is TGCGCCAGCAGCGGGTTGACAGGGGTGTTGACCGGGGAGCTGTTTTTT. Its translation is CASSGLTGVLTGELFF. The chain has TRBV4-1 and TRBJ2-2, with 8 bases lining up with TRBD1. The V segment lost 5 bases and the J segment 5 bases; nucleotides outside the gene matches: 10. Germline CDR1 and CDR2: MGHRA and YSYEKL. This CDR3 contains 16 residues.

CDR3 coding DNA: TGTGCCAGCAGCCAAGAGACGGGACTGGACACTGAAGCTTTCTTT. It encodes CASSQETGLDTEAFF. V and J are TRBV14 and TRBJ1-1; D may be TRBD1 (5 bases). Trimming took off 0 bases at V and 3 bases at J, with 11 bases between the two ends. The CDR3 length is 15 residues. The germline gives CDR1 SGHDN, CDR2 FVKESK.

The chain recombines TRBV18 with TRBJ2-3; TRBD2 agrees at 14 bases. The trim removed 4 bases at V and 0 bases at J, leaving 3 bases unmatched. The germline V gene encodes CDR1 KGHSH and CDR2 LQKENI. The CDR3 covers 17 residues. CDR3 coding DNA: TGTGCCAGCTCACTACGACTAGCGGGAGGGAGCACAGATACGCAGTATTTT. It yields the protein CASSLRLAGGSTDTQYF.

The chain's CDR3 is CASSVGPRVTSGGADEQFF. Here the CDR3 DNA reads TGTGCCAGCAGCGTAGGGCCCCGAGTAACTAGCGGGGGGGCGGATGAGCAGTTCTTC. The V call is TRBV9, the J call TRBJ2-1, with 13 positions matching TRBD2. CDR1 and CDR2 from the germline V gene are SGDLS and YYNGEE. This CDR3 comprises 19 residues. Trimming took 0 bases from V and 8 from J; bases not matched to a gene: 14. Looking up the rest from reference TRBV9 and TRBJ2-1 gives the full variable domain: DSGVTQTPKHLITATGQRVTLRCSPRSGDLSVYWYQQSLDQGLQFLIQYYNGEERAKGNILERFSAQQFPDLHSELNLSSLELGDSALYFCASSVGPRVTSGGADEQFFGPGTRLTVL.

The chain carries TRBV6-6 and TRBJ2-5; D uncertain. This CDR3 region has 11 residues. The germline CDR1 and CDR2 sequences are MNHNY and SVGAGI (reference sequence). Trimming removed 7 bases from V and 5 bases from J, with 8 bases in between. The CDR3 here is CASKSGETQYF. In DNA form, the CDR3 reads TGTGCCAGCAAATCTGGGGAGACCCAGTACTTC.

The chain uses TRBV6-5 and TRBJ2-7; D possibly corresponds to TRBD2 (5 bases). V lost 8 bases and J lost 3, with 17 bases in between. The CDR3 has 14 amino acids. Germline assignment: CDR1 MNHEY and CDR2 SVGAGI. The CDR3 bases are TGTGCCAGCGGCCGAGCGGCTACCGGCTACGAGCAGTACTTC. Translation: CASGRAATGYEQYF.

Details on this clone: The identical CDR3 is also encoded by other nucleotide sequences in the sample. V is TRBV4-2 and J is TRBJ2-1, with 10 positions matching TRBD2. The CDR3 has 16 amino acids. Unmatched junction bases numbered 1, after V lost 0 bases and J lost 2 bases. The germline CDR1 and CDR2 sequences are LGHNA and YNFKEQ. The CDR3 region is CASSQDSGGAYNEQFF. The CDR3 DNA reads as TGTGCCAGCAGCCAAGACAGCGGGGGGGCCTACAATGAGCAGTTCTTC.

A few counts support this clone. The rearrangement links TRBV19 to TRBJ1-1, with D uncertain. The germline V gene encodes CDR1 LNHDA and CDR2 SQIVND (reference sequence). The CDR3 is 11 residues long. V lost 7 bases and J 3 bases, leaving 6 bases between the germline ends. CDR3 sequence (DNA): TGTGCCAGTACCCGGGACACTGAAGCTTTCTTT. Translated, it gives CASTRDTEAFF.